This TCR beta chain was obtained from a study of cytomegalovirus exposure and HLA in healthy donors. As for this clone: Its antigen is unidentified.

Study-level findings and limits: The authors reported that TCR beta sequences could predict HLA-A and HLA-B alleles. These predictions were accurate for most subjects in the first cohort. CMV serostatus was the only recorded immune exposure for donors. For most TCR beta V segments, an earlier analysis put the productive rate at about 87% or about 30% of the time.

CDR3 length equals 16 residues. Germline CDR1 and CDR2: SGHTA and FQGNSA. V gave up 1 base and J gave up 1 base, with 11 bases separating them. 60 Vbeta and 13 Jbeta primers were used in PCR. Data came from immunoSEQ multiplex PCR; TCRdb stores just in-frame clones and leaves some out. Of approximately 130,000 clones in the sample, approximately 81% are singletons; the top ten hold less than 0.75%. The chain employs TRBV7-2 and TRBJ1-3; D gene unclear. Sample: PBMCs. The clonotype was recovered from a young man in good health and CMV-seronegative. In nucleotides, the CDR3 is TGTGCCAGCAGCTTAGGGGATCCGGGGTCTGGAAACACCATATATTTT. This sequence encodes CASSLGDPGSGNTIYF.